This TCR beta chain was retrieved from a study of blood T cell repertoires in COVID-19. Across the study: Specimens from acute and convalescent COVID-19 originated in the United States, Italy and Spain. Nucleic acid was either cDNA or gDNA, and it came from T cells, B-cell-depleted T cells, or PBMCs.

In the authors' methods: Scientists estimated how many nucleated cells there were by amplifying reference gene primers. The data were produced by immunoSEQ multiplex PCR, yet TCRdb's version contains in-frame clones alone and is incomplete. V and J calls and clone size come straight from that table; D and trimming were deduced from the DNA. The table lists some 150,000 clones, 75% to 90% of them singletons. Per the germline V gene, CDR1 is MNHNY and CDR2 is SVGAGI (reference sequence). V shed 5 bases and J 4 bases; nucleotides not matched to a gene: 12. This CDR3 spans 17 amino acids. This TCR derives from a woman aged 35 to 49 with acute or convalescent COVID-19. The chain joins TRBV6-6 to TRBJ2-7, with 12 bases fitting TRBD1. The sequenced material came from peripheral blood. The CDR3: CASSRLGGQGAFYEQYF. In DNA form, the CDR3 reads TGTGCCAGCAGTAGATTAGGGGGACAGGGGGCTTTTTACGAGCAGTACTTC.